Listed here is a single T cell receptor (beta chain). Its target is not known. The method was immunoSEQ multiplex PCR; TCRdb's version includes in-frame clones alone and lacks a portion of them. This sample has about 40,000 clones; about 86% occur once, and the top ten carry 7.3%. This sample stems from a study of T cells in localized non-small cell lung cancer. General study findings and limits: Researchers found a median approximately 57 of the top 100 tumor clones in adjacent lung. Uninvolved adjacent lung had higher T cell clonality than tumor and all other tissues. Overall survival was longer when the density of T cells in the blood was higher.

The CDR3 has 15 residues. The V gene lost 5 bases and the J gene lost 3 bases, with 16 bases spanning the gap. Germline V gene data show CDR1 as SGHNT and CDR2 as YENEEA. Source: peripheral blood mononuclear cells, taken before any cancer treatment. This TCR derives from a male donor at least 60 years old with stage II lung adenocarcinoma. The genes are TRBV11-3 and TRBJ1-1; possible D gene TRBD1, 6 bases. The CDR3: CASSPGGGRDTEAFF. The DNA for the CDR3 is TGTGCCAGCAGCCCAGGAGGGGGTAGGGACACTGAAGCTTTCTTT.